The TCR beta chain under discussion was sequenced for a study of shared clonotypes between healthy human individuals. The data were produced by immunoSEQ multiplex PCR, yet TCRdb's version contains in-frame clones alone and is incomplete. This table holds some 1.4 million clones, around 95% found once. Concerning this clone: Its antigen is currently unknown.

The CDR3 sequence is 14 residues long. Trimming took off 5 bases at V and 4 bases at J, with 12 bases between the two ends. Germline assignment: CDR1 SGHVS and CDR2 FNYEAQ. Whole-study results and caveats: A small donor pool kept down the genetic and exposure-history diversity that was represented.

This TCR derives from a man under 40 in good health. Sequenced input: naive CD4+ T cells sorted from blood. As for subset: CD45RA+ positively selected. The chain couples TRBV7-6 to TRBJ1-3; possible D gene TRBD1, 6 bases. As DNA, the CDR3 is TGTGCCAGCAGCCCCGGGACACACGGAAACACCATATATTTT. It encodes CASSPGTHGNTIYF.